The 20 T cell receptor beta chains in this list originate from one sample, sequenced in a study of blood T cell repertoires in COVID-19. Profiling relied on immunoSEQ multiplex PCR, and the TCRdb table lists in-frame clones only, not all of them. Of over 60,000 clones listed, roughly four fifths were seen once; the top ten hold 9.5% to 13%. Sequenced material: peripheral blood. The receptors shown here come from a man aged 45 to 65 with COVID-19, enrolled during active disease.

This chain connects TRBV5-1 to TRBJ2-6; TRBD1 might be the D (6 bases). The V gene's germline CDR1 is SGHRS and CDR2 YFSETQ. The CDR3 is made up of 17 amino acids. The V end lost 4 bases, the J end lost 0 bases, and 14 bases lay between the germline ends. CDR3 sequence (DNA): TGCGCCAGCAGCGTACAGGGCCCAAGCTCTGGGGCCAACGTCCTGACTTTC. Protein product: CASSVQGPSSGANVLTF.

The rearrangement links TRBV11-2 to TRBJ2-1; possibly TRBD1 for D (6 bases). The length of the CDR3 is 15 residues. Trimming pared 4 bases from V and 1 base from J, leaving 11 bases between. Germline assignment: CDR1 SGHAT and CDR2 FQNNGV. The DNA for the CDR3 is TGTGCCAGCAGCTCTGGACAGCAATCCTACAATGAGCAGTTCTTC. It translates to CASSSGQQSYNEQFF.

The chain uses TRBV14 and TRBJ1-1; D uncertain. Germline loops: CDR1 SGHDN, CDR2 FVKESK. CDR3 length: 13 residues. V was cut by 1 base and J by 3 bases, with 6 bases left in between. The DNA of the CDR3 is TGTGCCAGCAGCCAAGGAAGAGACACTGAAGCTTTCTTT. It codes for CASSQGRDTEAFF.

The CDR3 region is CASSFGTLGGDTQYF. In DNA form, the CDR3 reads TGTGCCAGCAGCTTCGGGACCCTCGGGGGAGATACGCAGTATTTT. The V gene is TRBV13, the J gene TRBJ2-3, with D perhaps matching TRBD2 (6 bases). This CDR3 is 15 amino acids long. CDR1 and CDR2 from the germline V gene are PRHDT and FYEKMQ (reference sequence). Trimming shortened V by 3 bases and J by 5 bases, and 15 bases separated the two germline ends.

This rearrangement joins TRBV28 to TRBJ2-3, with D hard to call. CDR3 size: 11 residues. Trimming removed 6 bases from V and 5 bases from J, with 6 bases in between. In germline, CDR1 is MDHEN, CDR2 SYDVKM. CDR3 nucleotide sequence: TGTGCCAGCAGCTCGTTAGATACGCAGTATTTT. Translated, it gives CASSSLDTQYF.

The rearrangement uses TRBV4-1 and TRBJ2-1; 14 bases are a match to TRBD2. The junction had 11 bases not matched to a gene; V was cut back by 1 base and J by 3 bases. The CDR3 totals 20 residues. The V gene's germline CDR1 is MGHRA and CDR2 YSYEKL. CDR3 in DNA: TGCGCCAGCAGCCAAGTTACGGGACTAGCGGGAGTAGTTGGCTACAATGAGCAGTTCTTC. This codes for CASSQVTGLAGVVGYNEQFF.

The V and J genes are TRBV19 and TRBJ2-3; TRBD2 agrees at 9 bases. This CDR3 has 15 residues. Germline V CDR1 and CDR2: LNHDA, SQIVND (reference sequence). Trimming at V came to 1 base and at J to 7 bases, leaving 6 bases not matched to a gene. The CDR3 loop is CASSIGSGRFNTQYF. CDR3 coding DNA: TGTGCCAGTAGTATAGGTAGCGGGAGATTTAATACGCAGTATTTT.

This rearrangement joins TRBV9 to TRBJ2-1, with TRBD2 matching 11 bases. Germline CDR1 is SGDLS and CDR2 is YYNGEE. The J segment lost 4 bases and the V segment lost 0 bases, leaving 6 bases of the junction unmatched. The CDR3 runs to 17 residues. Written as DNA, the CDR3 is TGTGCCAGCAGCGTAGGGGTTAGCGGGAGGGGTTACAATGAGCAGTTCTTC. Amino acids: CASSVGVSGRGYNEQFF.

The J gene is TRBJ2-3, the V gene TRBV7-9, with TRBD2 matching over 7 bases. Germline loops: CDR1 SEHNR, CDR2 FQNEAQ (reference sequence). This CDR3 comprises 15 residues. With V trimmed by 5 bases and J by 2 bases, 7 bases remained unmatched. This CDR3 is CASSDLAAFTDTQYF. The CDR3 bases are TGTGCCAGCAGCGACCTAGCGGCCTTCACAGATACGCAGTATTTT.

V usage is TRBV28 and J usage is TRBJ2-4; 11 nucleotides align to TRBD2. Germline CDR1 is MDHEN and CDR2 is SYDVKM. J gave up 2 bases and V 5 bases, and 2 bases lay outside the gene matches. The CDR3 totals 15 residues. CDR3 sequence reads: CASSRLAGPKNIQYF. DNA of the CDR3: TGTGCCAGCAGTAGACTAGCGGGACCCAAAAACATTCAGTACTTC.

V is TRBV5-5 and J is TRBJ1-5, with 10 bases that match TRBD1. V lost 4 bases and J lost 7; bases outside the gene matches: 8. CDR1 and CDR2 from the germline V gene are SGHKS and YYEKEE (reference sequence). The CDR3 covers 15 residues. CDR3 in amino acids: CASSAGQGILQPQHF. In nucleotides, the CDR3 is TGTGCCAGCAGCGCGGGACAGGGGATCCTCCAGCCCCAGCATTTT. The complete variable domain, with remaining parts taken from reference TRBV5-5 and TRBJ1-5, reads DAGVTQSPTHLIKTRGQQVTLRCSPISGHKSVSWYQQVLGQGPQFIFQYYEKEERGRGNFPDRFSARQFPNYSSELNVNALLLGDSALYLCASSAGQGILQPQHFGDGTRLSIL.

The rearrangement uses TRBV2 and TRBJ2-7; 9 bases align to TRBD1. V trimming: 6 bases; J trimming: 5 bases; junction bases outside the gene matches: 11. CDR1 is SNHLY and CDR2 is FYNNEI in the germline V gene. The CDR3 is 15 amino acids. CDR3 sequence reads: CASRGTGTGWNEQYF. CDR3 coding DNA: TGTGCCAGCAGAGGTACCGGGACAGGGTGGAACGAGCAGTACTTC.

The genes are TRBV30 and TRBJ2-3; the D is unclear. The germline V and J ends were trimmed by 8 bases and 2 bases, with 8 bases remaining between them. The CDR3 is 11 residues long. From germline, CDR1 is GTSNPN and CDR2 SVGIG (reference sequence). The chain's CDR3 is CARGATDTQYF. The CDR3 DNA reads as TGTGCCCGAGGCGCCACAGATACGCAGTATTTT.

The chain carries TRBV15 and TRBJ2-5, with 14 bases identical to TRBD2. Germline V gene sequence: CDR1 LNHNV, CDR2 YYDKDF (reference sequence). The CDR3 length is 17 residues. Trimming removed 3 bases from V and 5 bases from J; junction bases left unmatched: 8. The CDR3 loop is CATSRGGLAGVLETQYF. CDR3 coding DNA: TGTGCCACCAGCAGGGGGGGACTAGCGGGAGTTTTGGAGACCCAGTACTTC.

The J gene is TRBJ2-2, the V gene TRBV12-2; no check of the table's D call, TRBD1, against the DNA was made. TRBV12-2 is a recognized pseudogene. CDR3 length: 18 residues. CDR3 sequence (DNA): TGTGCAAGTCGCTTAGTCGCAGGGATAGCACTGAACACCGGGGAGCTGTTTTTT. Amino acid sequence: CASRLVAGIALNTGELFF.

The CDR3 bases are TGTGCCAGCAGTTTGTTATCGTACAGGGGGCAAGGAAACACCATATATTTT. As protein: CASSLLSYRGQGNTIYF. V and J are TRBV28 and TRBJ1-3, with TRBD1 matching over 9 bases. The CDR3 is 17 residues long. V trimming: 3 bases; J trimming: 4 bases; junction bases outside the gene matches: 10. CDR1 is MDHEN and CDR2 is SYDVKM in the germline V gene. Drawing the rest from reference TRBV28 and TRBJ1-3, the complete variable domain is DVKVTQSSRYLVKRTGEKVFLECVQDMDHENMFWYRQDPGLGLRLIYFSYDVKMKEKGDIPEGYSVSREKKERFSLILESASTNQTSMYLCASSLLSYRGQGNTIYFGEGSWLTVV.

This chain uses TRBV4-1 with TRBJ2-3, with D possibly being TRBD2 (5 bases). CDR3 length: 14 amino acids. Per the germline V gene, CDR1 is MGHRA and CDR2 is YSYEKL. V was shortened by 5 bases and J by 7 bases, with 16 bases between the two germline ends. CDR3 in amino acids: CASSTRGLSNTQYF. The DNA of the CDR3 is TGCGCCAGCAGCACGCGAGGGCTATCTAATACGCAGTATTTT.

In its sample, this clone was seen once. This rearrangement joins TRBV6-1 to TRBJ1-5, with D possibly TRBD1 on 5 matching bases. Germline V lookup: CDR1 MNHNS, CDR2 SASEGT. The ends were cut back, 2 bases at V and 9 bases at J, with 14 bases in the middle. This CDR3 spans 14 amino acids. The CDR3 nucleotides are TGTGCCAGCAGTGAAAGCACAGGCTCTTGGCCCCAGCATTTT. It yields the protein CASSESTGSWPQHF.

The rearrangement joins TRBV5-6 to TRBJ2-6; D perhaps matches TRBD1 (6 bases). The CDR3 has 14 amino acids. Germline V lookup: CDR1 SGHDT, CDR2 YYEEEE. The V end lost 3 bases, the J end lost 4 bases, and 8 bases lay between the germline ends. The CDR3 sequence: CASSWGTGANVLTF. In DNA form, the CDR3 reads TGTGCCAGCAGCTGGGGGACAGGGGCCAACGTCCTGACTTTC.

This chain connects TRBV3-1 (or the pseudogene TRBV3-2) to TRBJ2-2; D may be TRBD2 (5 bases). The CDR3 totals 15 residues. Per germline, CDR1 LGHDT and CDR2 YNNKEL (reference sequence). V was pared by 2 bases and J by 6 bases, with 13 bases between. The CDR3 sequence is CASSQLALPAGELFF. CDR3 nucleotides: TGTGCCAGCAGCCAATTAGCGCTGCCGGCCGGGGAGCTGTTTTTT.